Given below is one T cell receptor (beta chain) in context. What it binds is not known. The data belong to a study of CXCR3-negative and CXCR3-positive naive CD8 T cells. Study-wide points: Memory CD8+ T cell repertoires were far less diverse than both naive subsets. CXCR3-positive naive cells had more hydrophobic TRB CDR3s than CXCR3-negative naive cells.

The authors made the TRB cDNA libraries by 5' RACE using UMI labels. Reprocessing the 5' RACE reads, TCRdb reports a single entry for every CDR3 protein and omits DNA. The sample table includes over 100,000 distinct CDR3 sequences. CD45RO-CCR7+CD27+CD95- cells counted as naive CD8+ T cells. The specimen sequenced was naive CXCR3- CD8+ T cells from blood. Subset reported: CD45RO-CCR7+CD27+CD95- naive CD8+ T cells lacking CXCR3 (TNR3-). The TCR originated in a human donor in good health. Some clones in this sample may be carry-over from other donors' samples.

CDR3 loop: CASSWVATSYNEQFF. V gene TRBV5-5 combines with J gene TRBJ2-1. The CDR3 is 15 amino acids. Germline lookup yields CDR1 SGHKS and CDR2 YYEKEE (reference sequence).